This T cell receptor (beta chain) originates from a study of blood T cell repertoires in COVID-19. Study details: Nucleic acid was either cDNA or gDNA, and it came from T cells, B-cell-depleted T cells, or PBMCs.

Under the authors' procedure: Reference gene primers were amplified, and this amplification served to estimate nucleated cell counts. The assay was immunoSEQ multiplex PCR, and TCRdb's table has in-frame clones only and misses some. V, J and clone size are taken as reported in that table, and D and trimming were inferred from the DNA itself. The sample contains 120,000 to 150,000 clones, roughly 79% of which appear only once. Germline V gives CDR1 SGHNT, CDR2 YYREEE (reference sequence). The CDR3 length is 16 residues. V dropped 3 bases and J dropped 3 bases, with 18 bases sitting between them. The chain employs TRBV5-4 and TRBJ1-1; tentatively, D is TRBD1 (6 bases). The sample consisted of peripheral blood. The receptor was isolated from a human donor with acute or convalescent COVID-19. The donor label of this sample is uncertain. The chain's CDR3 is CASSWGVGASHTEAFF. The CDR3 region has the DNA TGTGCCAGCAGCTGGGGTGTGGGGGCGTCCCACACTGAAGCTTTCTTT.